This T cell receptor (beta chain) was recovered during a study of shared clonotypes between healthy human individuals. With 5 bases clipped from V and 2 bases from J, the junction kept 8 bases outside the gene matches. Germline assignment: CDR1 SEHNR and CDR2 FQNEAQ (reference sequence). The CDR3 is 15 amino acids. At a deep level, the assay was run. Only in-frame clones appear in the TCRdb table, and some are missing; sequencing was by immunoSEQ multiplex PCR. Here the sample spans roughly 1,600,000 clones, about 98.5% being singletons. Negatively enriched CD4+ T cells were divided by CD45RA into naive and memory. Comments on this clone: Its antigen remains unidentified.

Points from the study as a whole: In having few donors, the study represented limited genetic and exposure-history diversity.

The chain couples TRBV7-9 to TRBJ2-7, with 8 positions matching TRBD1. Input material: naive CD4+ T cells sorted from blood. Subset here: CD45RA+ positively selected. This clonotype originated in a young man in good health. DNA of the CDR3: TGTGCCAGCAGCGCTATCCGGGACAGGACCTACGAGCAGTACTTC. It translates to CASSAIRDRTYEQYF.